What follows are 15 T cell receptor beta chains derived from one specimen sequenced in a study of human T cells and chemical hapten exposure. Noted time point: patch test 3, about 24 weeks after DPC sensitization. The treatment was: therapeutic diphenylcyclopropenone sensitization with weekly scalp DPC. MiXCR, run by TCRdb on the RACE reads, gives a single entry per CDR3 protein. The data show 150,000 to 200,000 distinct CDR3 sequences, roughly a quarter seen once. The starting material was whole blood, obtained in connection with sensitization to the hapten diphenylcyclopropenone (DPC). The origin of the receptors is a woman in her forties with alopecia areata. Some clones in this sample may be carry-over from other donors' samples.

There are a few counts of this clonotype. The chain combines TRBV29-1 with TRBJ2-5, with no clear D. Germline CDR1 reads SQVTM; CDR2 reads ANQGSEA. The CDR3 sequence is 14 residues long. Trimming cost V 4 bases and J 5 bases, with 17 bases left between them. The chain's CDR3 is CSVAGPTRSETQYF. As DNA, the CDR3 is TGCAGCGTTGCTGGGCCCACCCGGTCTGAGACCCAGTACTTC. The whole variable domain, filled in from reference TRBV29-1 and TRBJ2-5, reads SAVISQKPSRDICQRGTSLTIQCQVDSQVTMMFWYRQQPGQSLTLIATANQGSEATYESGFVIDKFPISRPNLTFSTLTVSNMSPEDSSIYLCSVAGPTRSETQYFGPGTRLLVL.

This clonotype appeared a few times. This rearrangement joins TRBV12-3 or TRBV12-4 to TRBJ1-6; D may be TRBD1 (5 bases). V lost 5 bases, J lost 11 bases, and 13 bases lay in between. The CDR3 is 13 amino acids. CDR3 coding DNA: TGTGCCAGCAGTCGGGGCGCAGAGGCACCCCTCCACTTT. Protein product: CASSRGAEAPLHF.

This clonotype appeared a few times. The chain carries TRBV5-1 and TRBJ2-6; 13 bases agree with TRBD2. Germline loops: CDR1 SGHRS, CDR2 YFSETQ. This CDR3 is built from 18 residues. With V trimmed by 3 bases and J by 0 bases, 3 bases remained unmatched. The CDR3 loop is CASSSWTSGGSGANVLTF. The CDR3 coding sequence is TGCGCCAGCAGCTCATGGACTAGCGGGGGCTCTGGGGCCAACGTCCTGACTTTC.

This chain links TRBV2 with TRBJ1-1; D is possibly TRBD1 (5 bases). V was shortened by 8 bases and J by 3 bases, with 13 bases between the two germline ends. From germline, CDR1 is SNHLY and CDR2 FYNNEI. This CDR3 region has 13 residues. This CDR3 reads CASGGVGDTEAFF. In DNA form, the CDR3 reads TGTGCCAGCGGAGGGGTAGGGGACACTGAAGCTTTCTTT.

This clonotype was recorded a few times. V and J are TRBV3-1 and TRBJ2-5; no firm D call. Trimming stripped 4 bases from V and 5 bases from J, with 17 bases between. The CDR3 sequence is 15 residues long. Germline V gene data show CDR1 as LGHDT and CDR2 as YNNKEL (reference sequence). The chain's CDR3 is CASSRTGDKGETQYF. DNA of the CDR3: TGTGCCAGCAGCCGCACCGGTGACAAGGGCGAGACCCAGTACTTC.

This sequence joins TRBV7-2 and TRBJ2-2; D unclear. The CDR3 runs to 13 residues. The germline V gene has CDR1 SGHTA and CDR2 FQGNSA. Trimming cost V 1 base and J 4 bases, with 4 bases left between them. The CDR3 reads CASSLVSTGELFF. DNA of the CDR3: TGTGCCAGCAGCTTAGTGAGCACCGGGGAGCTGTTTTTT.

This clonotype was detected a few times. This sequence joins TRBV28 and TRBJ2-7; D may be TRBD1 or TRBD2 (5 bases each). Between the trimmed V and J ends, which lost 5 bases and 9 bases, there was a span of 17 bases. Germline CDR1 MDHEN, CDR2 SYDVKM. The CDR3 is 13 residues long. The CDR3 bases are TGTGCCAGCAGTGGCAGGGACCGTAGAAGGCAGTACTTC. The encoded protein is CASSGRDRRRQYF.

CDR3 DNA: TGTGCCAGCAGCTTATCAGGAGCAACTAATGAAAAACTGTTTTTT. This gives the protein CASSLSGATNEKLFF. The chain is built from TRBV7-2 and TRBJ1-4, with D unclear. Trimming shortened V by 2 bases and J by 0 bases, and 7 bases separated the two germline ends. Germline CDR1 and CDR2: SGHTA and FQGNSA. CDR3 length: 15 amino acids.

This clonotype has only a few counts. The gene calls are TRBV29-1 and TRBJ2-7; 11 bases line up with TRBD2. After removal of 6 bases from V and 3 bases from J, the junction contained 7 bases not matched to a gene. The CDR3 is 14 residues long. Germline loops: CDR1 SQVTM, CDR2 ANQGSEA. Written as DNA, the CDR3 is TGCAGCGTCAGCCTCGGGACTAGCGGCTACGAGCAGTACTTC. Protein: CSVSLGTSGYEQYF.

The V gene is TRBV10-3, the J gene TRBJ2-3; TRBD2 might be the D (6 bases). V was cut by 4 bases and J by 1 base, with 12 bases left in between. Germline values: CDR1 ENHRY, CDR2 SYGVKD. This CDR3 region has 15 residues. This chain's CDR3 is CAISGFGGGTDTQYF. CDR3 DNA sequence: TGTGCCATCAGTGGATTCGGCGGGGGCACAGATACGCAGTATTTT.

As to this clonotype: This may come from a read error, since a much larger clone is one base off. The CDR3 DNA is TGCGCCAGCAGCCTAGAGTCCTTGGTGGCACCCCTCCACTTT. Its protein product is CASSLESLVAPLHF. The chain combines TRBV4-1 with TRBJ1-6; D not certain. The CDR3 is 14 residues long. CDR1 and CDR2 from the germline V gene are MGHRA and YSYEKL. The V end lost 4 bases, the J end lost 11 bases, and 15 bases lay between the germline ends.

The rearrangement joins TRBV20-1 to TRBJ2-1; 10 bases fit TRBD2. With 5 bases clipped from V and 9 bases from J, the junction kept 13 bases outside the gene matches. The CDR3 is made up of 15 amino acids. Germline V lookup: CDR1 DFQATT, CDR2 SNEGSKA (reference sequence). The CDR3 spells CSAVPSGRVWGEQFF. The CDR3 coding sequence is TGCAGTGCTGTCCCCAGCGGGAGGGTTTGGGGTGAGCAGTTCTTC.

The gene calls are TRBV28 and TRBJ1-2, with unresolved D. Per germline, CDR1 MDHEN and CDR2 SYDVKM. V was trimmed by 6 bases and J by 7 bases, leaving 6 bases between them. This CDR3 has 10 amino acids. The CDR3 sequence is CASSRFGYTF. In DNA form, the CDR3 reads TGTGCCAGCAGCCGGTTTGGCTACACCTTC.

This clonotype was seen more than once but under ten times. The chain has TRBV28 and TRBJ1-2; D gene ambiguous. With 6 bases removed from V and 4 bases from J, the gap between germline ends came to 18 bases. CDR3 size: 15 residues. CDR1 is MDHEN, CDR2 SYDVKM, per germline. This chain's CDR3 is CASRGLGSAAYGYTF. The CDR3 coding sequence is TGTGCCAGCAGGGGCCTAGGTTCGGCGGCCTATGGCTACACCTTC.

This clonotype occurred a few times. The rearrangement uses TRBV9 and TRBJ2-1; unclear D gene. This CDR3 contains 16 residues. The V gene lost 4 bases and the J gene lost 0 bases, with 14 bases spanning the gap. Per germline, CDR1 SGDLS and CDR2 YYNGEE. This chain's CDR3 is CASSLQSVSSYNEQFF. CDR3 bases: TGTGCCAGCAGCTTACAAAGCGTTAGCTCCTACAATGAGCAGTTCTTC.